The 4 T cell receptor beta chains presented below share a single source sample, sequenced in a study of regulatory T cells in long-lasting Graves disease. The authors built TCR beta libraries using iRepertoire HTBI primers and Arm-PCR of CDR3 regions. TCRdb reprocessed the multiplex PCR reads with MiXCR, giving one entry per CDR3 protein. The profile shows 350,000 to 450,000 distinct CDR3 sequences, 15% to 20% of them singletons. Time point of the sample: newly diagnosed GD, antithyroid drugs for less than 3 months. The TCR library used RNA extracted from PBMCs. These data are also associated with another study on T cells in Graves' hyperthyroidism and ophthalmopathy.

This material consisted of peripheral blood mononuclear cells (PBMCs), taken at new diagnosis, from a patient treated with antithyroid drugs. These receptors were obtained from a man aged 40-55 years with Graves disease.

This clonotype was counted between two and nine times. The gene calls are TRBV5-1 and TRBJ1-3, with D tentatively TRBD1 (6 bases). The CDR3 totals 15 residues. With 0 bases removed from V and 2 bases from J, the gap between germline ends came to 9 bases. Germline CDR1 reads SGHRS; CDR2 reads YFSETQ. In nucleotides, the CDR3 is TGCGCCAGCAGCTTGGGTACAGGGCCTGGAAACACCATATATTTT. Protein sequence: CASSLGTGPGNTIYF.

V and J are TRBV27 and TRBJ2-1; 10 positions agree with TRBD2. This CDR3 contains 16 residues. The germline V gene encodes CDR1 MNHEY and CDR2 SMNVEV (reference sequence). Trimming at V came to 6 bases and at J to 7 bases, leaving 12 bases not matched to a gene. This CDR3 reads CASRPNSGGIRNEQFF. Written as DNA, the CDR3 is TGTGCCAGCAGACCAAATAGCGGGGGGATCAGGAATGAGCAGTTCTTC.

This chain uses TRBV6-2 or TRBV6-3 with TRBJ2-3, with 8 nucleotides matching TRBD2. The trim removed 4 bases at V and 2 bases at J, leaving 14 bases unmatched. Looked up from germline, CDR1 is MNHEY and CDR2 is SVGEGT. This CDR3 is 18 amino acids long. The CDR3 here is CASSWSSGNWRNTDTQYF. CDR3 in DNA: TGTGCCAGCAGTTGGAGTAGCGGGAATTGGAGGAACACAGATACGCAGTATTTT.

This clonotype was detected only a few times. The CDR3 nucleotides read TGTGCCAGCTCCCCTCTAGCGGGCTACAATGAGCAGTTCTTC. Amino acid sequence: CASSPLAGYNEQFF. V and J are TRBV9 and TRBJ2-1; 8 bases map to TRBD2. CDR3 length: 14 residues. Germline assignment: CDR1 SGDLS and CDR2 YYNGEE. Trimming removed 7 bases from V and 3 bases from J; junction bases left unmatched: 6.